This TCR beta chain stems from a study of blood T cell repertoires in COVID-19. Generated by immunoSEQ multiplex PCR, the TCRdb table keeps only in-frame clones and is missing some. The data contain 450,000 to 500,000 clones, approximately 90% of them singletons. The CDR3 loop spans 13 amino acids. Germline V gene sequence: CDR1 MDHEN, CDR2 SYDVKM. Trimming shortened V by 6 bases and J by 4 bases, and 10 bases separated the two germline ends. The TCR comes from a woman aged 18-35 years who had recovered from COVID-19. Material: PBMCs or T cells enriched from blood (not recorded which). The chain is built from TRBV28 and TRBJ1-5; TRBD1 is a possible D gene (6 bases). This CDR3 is CASRQGGNQPQHF. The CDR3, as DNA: TGTGCCAGCAGGCAAGGGGGTAATCAGCCCCAGCATTTT.